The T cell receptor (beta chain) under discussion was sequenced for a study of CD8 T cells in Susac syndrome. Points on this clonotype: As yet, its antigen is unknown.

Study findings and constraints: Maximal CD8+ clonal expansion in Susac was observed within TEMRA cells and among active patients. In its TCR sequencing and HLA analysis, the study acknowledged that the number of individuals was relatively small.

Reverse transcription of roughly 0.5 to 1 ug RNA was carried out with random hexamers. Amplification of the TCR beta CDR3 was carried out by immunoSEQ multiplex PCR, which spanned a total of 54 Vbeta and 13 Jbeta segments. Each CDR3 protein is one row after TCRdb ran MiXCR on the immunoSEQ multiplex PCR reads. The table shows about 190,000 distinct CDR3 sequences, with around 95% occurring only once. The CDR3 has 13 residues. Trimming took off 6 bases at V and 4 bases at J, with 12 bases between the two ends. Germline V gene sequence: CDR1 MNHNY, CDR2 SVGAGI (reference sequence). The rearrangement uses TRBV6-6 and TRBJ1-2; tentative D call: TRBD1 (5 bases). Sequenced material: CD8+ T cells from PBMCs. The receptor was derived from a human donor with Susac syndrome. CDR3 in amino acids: CASRTGTVYGYTF. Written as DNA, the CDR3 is TGTGCCAGCAGAACCGGGACGGTCTATGGCTACACCTTC.